These 26 T cell receptor beta chains came from one sample sequenced in a study of vaccination and CD4 T cells after COVID-19. These receptors' targets are unknown. Cultured CD4+ T cells had their DNA profiled by the Oncomine TCR Beta short-read assay. TCRdb passed the PCR reads through MiXCR, listing each CDR3 protein once. The sample holds roughly 6,600 distinct CDR3 sequences, roughly 22% seen once. Treatment noted: roughly 10-day PBMC culture with coronavirus spike peptide pools or control peptides (ViraFEST assay). The starting material was CD4+ T cells from blood, cultured in vitro, obtained after SARS-CoV-2 vaccination. The receptors derive from a human donor who had recovered from COVID-19.

Sample share makes this clonotype large. The chain joins TRBV6-1 to TRBJ2-7, with 10 bases matching TRBD1. This CDR3 has 14 amino acids. With V trimmed by 11 bases and J by 6 bases, 13 bases remained unmatched. Germline V gene data show CDR1 as MNHNS and CDR2 as SASEGT. The CDR3 DNA follows: TGTGCCCTCGGCTCGGGGGGACAGGGGCGCGAGCAGTACTTC. Protein product: CALGSGGQGREQYF.

This clonotype was counted between two and nine times. CDR3 loop: CASRQSGDTQYF. In DNA form, the CDR3 reads TGTGCCAGTAGGCAGAGCGGAGATACGCAGTATTTT. This chain uses TRBV19 with TRBJ2-3; possibly TRBD2 for D (5 bases). Germline lookup yields CDR1 LNHDA and CDR2 SQIVND (reference sequence). V lost 6 bases to trimming and J lost 5 bases, with 9 bases between them. This CDR3 comprises 12 residues. Drawing the rest from reference TRBV19 and TRBJ2-3, the complete variable domain is DGGITQSPKYLFRKEGQNVTLSCEQNLNHDAMYWYRQDPGQGLRLIYYSQIVNDFQKGDIAEGYSVSREKKESFPLTVTSAQKNPTAFYLCASRQSGDTQYFGPGTRLTVL.

This clonotype was detected only a few times. The chain recombines TRBV5-1 with TRBJ2-5; the D gene could be TRBD1 or TRBD2 (6 bases each). V lost 7 bases to trimming and J lost 5 bases, with 15 bases between them. The CDR3 totals 13 residues. Germline V gene sequence: CDR1 SGHRS, CDR2 YFSETQ. For the CDR3, the DNA is TGCGCCAGCCGGACGGGGGCAAGGGAGACCCAGTACTTC. Protein: CASRTGARETQYF.

V usage is TRBV6-4 and J usage is TRBJ2-3, with unresolved D. Deletions cut 8 bases from V and 0 bases from J, with 3 bases between. Germline lookup yields CDR1 MRHNA and CDR2 SNTAGT. The CDR3 is 11 amino acids. In nucleotides, the CDR3 is TGTGCCAGCGGAAGCACAGATACGCAGTATTTT. Translation gives CASGSTDTQYF.

There are a few counts of this clonotype. The J gene is TRBJ2-3, the V gene TRBV7-8; 9 bases fit TRBD2. This CDR3 is built from 17 residues. With V trimmed by 3 bases and J by 3 bases, 10 bases remained unmatched. Germline CDR1 SGHVS, CDR2 FQNEAQ. The CDR3 protein is CASSFPGAGGWTDTQYF. DNA of the CDR3: TGTGCCAGCAGCTTCCCTGGAGCGGGGGGATGGACAGATACGCAGTATTTT. Supplemented by reference TRBV7-8 and TRBJ2-3, the full variable domain reads GAGVSQSPRYKVAKRGQDVALRCDPISGHVSLFWYQQALGQGPEFLTYFQNEAQLDKSGLPSDRFFAERPEGSVSTLKIQRTQQEDSAVYLCASSFPGAGGWTDTQYFGPGTRLTVL.

This clonotype is a singleton in its sample. The rearrangement joins TRBV12-3 or TRBV12-4 to TRBJ2-5; 12 bases line up with TRBD2. The CDR3 covers 16 residues. Unmatched junction bases numbered 9, after V lost 5 bases and J lost 5 bases. CDR3 nucleotide sequence: TGTGCCAGCAGTCCCCGGGCTAGCGGGGGGGGGGAGACCCAGTACTTC. Amino acid sequence: CASSPRASGGGETQYF.

This clonotype has only a few counts. The chain has TRBV18 and TRBJ2-7; TRBD1 matches 9 bases. In germline, CDR1 is KGHSH, CDR2 LQKENI. V gave up 3 bases and J gave up 3 bases; unmatched junction bases: 6. The CDR3 loop spans 15 amino acids. This CDR3 reads CASSPGTGRIYEQYF. The CDR3 bases are TGTGCCAGCTCACCGGGGACAGGGCGAATCTACGAGCAGTACTTC.

The CDR3 loop is CASSYRPVPGTGELFF. DNA of the CDR3: TGTGCCAGCAGTTACCGACCGGTCCCAGGAACCGGGGAGCTGTTTTTT. The rearrangement uses TRBV6-5 and TRBJ2-2; D call uncertain. This CDR3 spans 16 amino acids. Trimming pared 2 bases from V and 5 bases from J, leaving 15 bases between. Germline values: CDR1 MNHEY, CDR2 SVGAGI.

Only a few counts were recorded for this clonotype. The DNA of the CDR3 is TGCAGTGCTAGAGGGCGGAGCCGCCTCTACAATGAGCAGTTCTTC. This translates into CSARGRSRLYNEQFF. The chain joins TRBV20-1 to TRBJ2-1; D call uncertain. V was clipped by 1 base and J by 3 bases, with 13 bases between them. Per the germline V gene, CDR1 is DFQATT and CDR2 is SNEGSKA (reference sequence). CDR3 length: 15 residues.

This clonotype qualifies as large. The chain combines TRBV6-1 with TRBJ1-2; D may be TRBD1 (5 bases). Trimming stripped 5 bases from V and 6 bases from J, with 19 bases between. This CDR3 has 15 residues. CDR1 is MNHNS and CDR2 is SASEGT in the germline V gene. CDR3 region: CASSKPTRGRDGYTF. The CDR3 nucleotides read TGTGCCAGCAGTAAACCTACCCGGGGCCGAGATGGCTACACCTTC.

V and J are TRBV20-1 and TRBJ1-2; the match to TRBD1 covers 7 bases. The CDR3 totals 16 residues. V gave up 0 bases and J gave up 5 bases; unmatched junction bases: 12. Germline assignment: CDR1 DFQATT and CDR2 SNEGSKA (reference sequence). The CDR3 reads CSARDRGAGTDYGYTF. CDR3 sequence (DNA): TGCAGTGCTAGAGATCGGGGGGCCGGGACAGATTATGGCTACACCTTC.

This clonotype appeared a few times. This chain joins TRBV6-5 and TRBJ1-5; possibly TRBD1 for D (5 bases). The CDR3 has 14 residues. V lost 2 bases, J lost 10 bases, and 15 bases lay in between. CDR1 and CDR2 from the germline V gene are MNHEY and SVGAGI. CDR3 sequence: CASSYQGPSEPQHF. The CDR3 coding sequence is TGTGCCAGCAGTTACCAGGGCCCCTCGGAACCCCAGCATTTT.

The chain combines TRBV20-1 with TRBJ2-7, with 8 bases lining up with TRBD2. With V trimmed by 0 bases and J by 2 bases, 12 bases remained unmatched. Germline V lookup: CDR1 DFQATT, CDR2 SNEGSKA (reference sequence). The CDR3 length is 17 residues. The CDR3 bases are TGCAGTGCTAGAGACCCCCCTCGTAGCGGGGACACCTACGAGCAGTACTTC. Its protein product is CSARDPPRSGDTYEQYF.

This clonotype has more than one count but fewer than ten. The CDR3 DNA sequence: TGTGCCAGCAGCTTATCAGGAGGAAATGAGCAGTTCTTC. Protein sequence: CASSLSGGNEQFF. The chain combines TRBV7-3 with TRBJ2-1; TRBD2 might be the D (5 bases). The CDR3 length is 13 residues. CDR1 and CDR2 from the germline V gene are SGHTA and FQGTGA. V lost 2 bases and J lost 7, with 9 bases in between.

In its sample, this clonotype was seen a few times. The J gene is TRBJ1-1, the V gene TRBV7-3, with D uncertain. The V and J ends lost 4 bases and 1 base respectively, with 7 bases between them. This CDR3 is 13 amino acids long. Looked up from germline, CDR1 is SGHTA and CDR2 is FQGTGA. CDR3 nucleotide sequence: TGTGCCAGCAGCTCTCAGAAGAACACTGAAGCTTTCTTT. It yields the protein CASSSQKNTEAFF. The full variable domain, with the rest looked up from reference TRBV7-3 and TRBJ1-1, is GAGVSQTPSNKVTEKGKYVELRCDPISGHTALYWYRQSLGQGPEFLIYFQGTGAADDSGLPNDRFFAVRPEGSVSTLKIQRTERGDSAVYLCASSSQKNTEAFFGQGTRLTVV.

This clonotype ranks as medium-sized (0.01 to 0.1%). The chain joins TRBV15 to TRBJ2-5, with a possible D match to TRBD2 (5 bases). CDR3 length equals 14 residues. CDR1 is LNHNV and CDR2 is YYDKDF in the germline V gene (reference sequence). V dropped 0 bases and J dropped 4 bases, with 9 bases sitting between them. DNA of the CDR3: TGTGCCACCAGCAGAGATCTCAGCGGAGAGACCCAGTACTTC. Translated, it gives CATSRDLSGETQYF.

This chain links TRBV6-5 with TRBJ1-1; tentative D call: TRBD1 (5 bases). The germline V and J ends were trimmed by 2 bases and 2 bases, with 12 bases remaining between them. CDR3 size: 15 residues. Per the germline V gene, CDR1 is MNHEY and CDR2 is SVGAGI. The CDR3 DNA follows: TGTGCCAGCAGTTACACCAGGGAGCATAACACTGAAGCTTTCTTT. This sequence encodes CASSYTREHNTEAFF.

This clonotype was picked up a small number of times. The J gene is TRBJ1-1, the V gene TRBV6-1; 9 bases agree with TRBD1. Trimming cost V 9 bases and J 0 bases; bases outside gene matches: 14. Germline loops: CDR1 MNHNS, CDR2 SASEGT. The CDR3 consists of 17 residues. DNA for the CDR3: TGTGCCAGGGAGATTAGGGACAGGGCTAATTTGAACACTGAAGCTTTCTTT. This translates into CAREIRDRANLNTEAFF.

This clonotype is medium-sized in the sample. The chain joins TRBV20-1 to TRBJ2-6; D is ambiguous. CDR1 is DFQATT and CDR2 is SNEGSKA in the germline V gene (reference sequence). V was pared by 3 bases and J by 2 bases, with 14 bases between. The CDR3 covers 16 residues. The CDR3, as DNA: TGCAGTGCTAGCAGGCCCTACACCCCTGGGGCCAACGTCCTGACTTTC. It specifies CSASRPYTPGANVLTF.

CDR3 nucleotide sequence: TGTGCCAGCAGCTTGGGGACTAGCGAATTTGAGACCCAGTACTTC. Protein product: CASSLGTSEFETQYF. J is TRBJ2-5 and V is TRBV5-5, with 9 bases lining up with TRBD2. CDR1 and CDR2 from the germline V gene are SGHKS and YYEKEE (reference sequence). Losses at the gene ends were 0 bases for V and 5 bases for J; bases not matched to a gene: 5. CDR3 length equals 15 residues.

The CDR3 DNA reads as TGTGCCAGCAGCTATAATCTAGCGGGAATAGATGAGCAGTTCTTC. Protein: CASSYNLAGIDEQFF. This sequence joins TRBV3-1 and TRBJ2-1; 9 bases agree with TRBD2. The germline V gene encodes CDR1 LGHDT and CDR2 YNNKEL (reference sequence). The length of the CDR3 is 15 residues. V trimming: 5 bases; J trimming: 8 bases; junction bases outside the gene matches: 10.

This clonotype showed up just a few times. The CDR3 protein is CSARLNSGGYNEQFF. DNA of the CDR3: TGCAGTGCTAGGCTGAATAGCGGGGGATACAATGAGCAGTTCTTC. The V call is TRBV20-1, the J call TRBJ2-1; 9 bases agree with TRBD2. The CDR3 is 15 residues long. V gave up 3 bases and J gave up 4 bases; unmatched junction bases: 7. Germline CDR1 is DFQATT and CDR2 is SNEGSKA (reference sequence).

The J gene is TRBJ2-5, the V gene TRBV19; D tentatively fits TRBD1 or TRBD2 (5 bases each). The CDR3 contains 15 residues. In germline, CDR1 is LNHDA, CDR2 SQIVND (reference sequence). The V end lost 3 bases, the J end lost 4 bases, and 15 bases lay between the germline ends. CDR3 loop: CASSISGIGGETQYF. The CDR3 coding sequence is TGTGCCAGTAGTATCAGCGGCATTGGGGGAGAGACCCAGTACTTC.

In its sample, this clonotype is medium-sized. This chain uses TRBV7-9 with TRBJ2-5; no reliable D call. In germline, CDR1 is SEHNR, CDR2 FQNEAQ (reference sequence). The CDR3 covers 15 residues. Trimming removed 6 bases at V and 5 bases at J, with 19 bases between. The CDR3 nucleotides read TGTGCCAGCAGTTCCCCCCGGCGGCTGGGGGAGACCCAGTACTTC. It encodes CASSSPRRLGETQYF.

The sample holds a few counts of this clonotype. The chain combines TRBV7-3 with TRBJ1-2, with unresolved D. Germline V lookup: CDR1 SGHTA, CDR2 FQGTGA. The CDR3 extends over 16 amino acids. V shed 3 bases and J shed 4 bases, with 18 bases lying between them. The CDR3 nucleotides are TGTGCCAGCAGCTTTCAGTCTCGGCCGCCGACCTATGGCTACACCTTC. Protein: CASSFQSRPPTYGYTF. The whole variable domain, remainder taken from reference TRBV7-3 and TRBJ1-2, is GAGVSQTPSNKVTEKGKYVELRCDPISGHTALYWYRQSLGQGPEFLIYFQGTGAADDSGLPNDRFFAVRPEGSVSTLKIQRTERGDSAVYLCASSFQSRPPTYGYTFGSGTRLTVV.

This rearrangement joins TRBV20-1 to TRBJ2-1, with TRBD2 matching over 9 bases. CDR3 length: 14 amino acids. V was pared by 6 bases and J by 4 bases, with 7 bases of the junction left unmatched. Germline CDR1 DFQATT, CDR2 SNEGSKA (reference sequence). The CDR3, as DNA: TGCAGTGCCCCGACTAGCGGACTATACAATGAGCAGTTCTTC. Protein product: CSAPTSGLYNEQFF.